Following are 22 T cell receptor beta chains from one sample sequenced in a study of CD8 T cells in Susac syndrome (dated 2019 in TCRdb). Library prep was done by the immunoSEQ multiplex PCR assay. RNA was extracted using the RNeasy kit, and roughly 0.45 to 1 microgram was reverse transcribed with random hexamers. TCRdb reprocessed the public reads (quality trimming at Q25 with fastp, clone calling with MiXCR) and kept in-frame beta chains. Under each unique CDR3 protein, matching rows form one entry showing the most common genes and DNA. The sample table records some 90,000 distinct CDR3 sequences; 85% to 95% of these occur just once. Of the sample, around 0.32% falls within the top ten clones. Sequencing was carried out using CD8+ T cells from PBMCs. Every receptor here comes from a human donor in good health.

Here the CDR3 reads CSAREASSGANVLTF. DNA of the CDR3: TGCAGTGCTAGAGAAGCTAGCTCTGGGGCCAACGTCCTGACTTTC. The V call is TRBV20-1, the J call TRBJ2-6, with D unclear. The CDR3 consists of 15 residues. Germline V gene data show CDR1 as DFQATT and CDR2 as SNEGSKA (reference sequence). V was clipped by 0 bases and J by 0 bases, with 6 bases between them.

The genes are TRBV5-6 and TRBJ2-1; D possibly uses TRBD1 or TRBD2 (5 bases each). The CDR3 contains 15 residues. The V end was cut by 6 bases, the J end by 5 bases, with 18 bases between. Looked up from germline, CDR1 is SGHDT and CDR2 is YYEEEE. DNA of the CDR3: TGTGCCAGCACCTGGGGGTTTGGCGGAAACAATGAGCAGTTCTTC. Amino acid sequence: CASTWGFGGNNEQFF.

The chain combines TRBV23-1 with TRBJ1-3; D gene uncertain. TRBV23-1 is an open reading frame, and its role is uncertain. Trimming shortened V by 7 bases and J by 5 bases, and 18 bases separated the two germline ends. CDR3 size: 15 residues. This CDR3 is CASTRLVRVRNTIYF. The CDR3 DNA sequence: TGCGCCAGCACCCGACTCGTAAGGGTTAGAAACACCATATATTTT.

J is TRBJ2-1 and V is TRBV7-9; tentative D call: TRBD2 (5 bases). The CDR3 is made up of 15 amino acids. The V gene's germline CDR1 is SEHNR and CDR2 FQNEAQ (reference sequence). V was pared by 8 bases and J by 0 bases, with 14 bases between. CDR3 region: CASEGSGSSYNEQFF. CDR3 DNA sequence: TGTGCCAGCGAAGGGTCGGGGAGCTCCTACAATGAGCAGTTCTTC.

This chain connects TRBV7-9 to TRBJ2-2; 7 bases match TRBD2. The V gene's germline CDR1 is SEHNR and CDR2 FQNEAQ (reference sequence). The CDR3 length is 13 residues. J was trimmed by 6 bases and V by 4 bases; bases with no gene match: 2. CDR3 region: CASSSGGPGELFF. CDR3 in DNA: TGTGCCAGCAGCTCGGGAGGCCCCGGGGAGCTGTTTTTT.

This chain joins TRBV29-1 and TRBJ2-7; 9 positions match TRBD1. Germline CDR1 is SQVTM and CDR2 is ANQGSEA. This CDR3 is 13 amino acids long. The ends lost 3 bases at V and 4 bases at J; junction bases unmatched: 4. The CDR3 spells CSVEFDRGYEQYF. The CDR3 DNA follows: TGCAGCGTTGAGTTTGACAGGGGGTACGAGCAGTACTTC.

The chain is built from TRBV20-1 and TRBJ2-7; 7 positions match TRBD1. V shed 5 bases and J 3 bases; nucleotides not matched to a gene: 7. The CDR3 has 13 amino acids. The germline V gene has CDR1 DFQATT and CDR2 SNEGSKA (reference sequence). Here the CDR3 DNA reads TGCAGTGCTGTAACCCGGGACAGCTACGAGCAGTACTTC. It translates to CSAVTRDSYEQYF.

The rearrangement joins TRBV6-2 or TRBV6-3 to TRBJ2-5, with D unresolved. Germline-derived CDR1 and CDR2 are MNHEY and SVGEGT. Trimming removed 3 bases at V and 2 bases at J, with 13 bases between. This CDR3 is 15 amino acids long. CDR3 protein: CASSYSVGPQETQYF. The CDR3 DNA sequence: TGTGCCAGCAGTTATTCTGTAGGACCACAAGAGACCCAGTACTTC.

The chain has TRBV19 and TRBJ1-4; the match to TRBD1 covers 8 bases. The V gene end was trimmed by 5 bases and the J gene end by 7 bases; junction bases not matched to a gene: 6. This CDR3 contains 14 residues. Germline CDR1 and CDR2: LNHDA and SQIVND (reference sequence). CDR3 in amino acids: CASSPGGSGEKLFF. CDR3 bases: TGTGCCAGTAGTCCAGGGGGCTCGGGTGAAAAACTGTTTTTT.

V is TRBV7-9 and J is TRBJ1-2, with 7 bases aligning to TRBD1. Unmatched junction bases numbered 9, after V lost 2 bases and J lost 6 bases. The length of the CDR3 is 15 residues. CDR1 SEHNR and CDR2 FQNEAQ come from the germline V gene (reference sequence). The CDR3 coding sequence is TGTGCCAGCAGCTTAAGTACAGGGGAGGTCCATGGCTACACCTTC. Its protein product is CASSLSTGEVHGYTF.

This chain connects TRBV4-2 to TRBJ2-1, with 8 positions matching TRBD2. The V gene end was trimmed by 5 bases and the J gene end by 4 bases; junction bases not matched to a gene: 7. CDR3 size: 15 residues. Germline-derived CDR1 and CDR2 are LGHNA and YNFKEQ. CDR3 region: CASSSGGEMYNEQFF. As DNA, the CDR3 is TGTGCCAGCAGCTCGGGGGGGGAAATGTACAATGAGCAGTTCTTC.

This clonotype is a singleton in its sample. The chain couples TRBV4-1 to TRBJ2-5; a possible D gene is TRBD1 (6 bases). The end of the DNA fits TRBJ2-7 better, so the J call may be wrong. This CDR3 comprises 15 residues. Looked up from germline, CDR1 is MGHRA and CDR2 is YSYEKL. In nucleotides, the CDR3 is TGCGCCAGCAGCCAACCCCAGAGGGGGTTCTCCGAGCAGTACTTC. It translates to CASSQPQRGFSEQYF.

The rearrangement links TRBV12-3 or TRBV12-4 to TRBJ2-4; TRBD1 agrees at 7 bases. Losses at the gene ends were 7 bases for V and 6 bases for J; bases not matched to a gene: 3. The CDR3 is 12 residues long. CDR3 bases: TGTGCCAGCAACAGGGGATCAAACATTCAGTACTTC. Translating gives CASNRGSNIQYF.

The chain couples TRBV19 to TRBJ2-7; 8 positions agree with TRBD1. The CDR3 loop spans 15 amino acids. The germline V gene has CDR1 LNHDA and CDR2 SQIVND (reference sequence). The J segment lost 6 bases and the V segment lost 5 bases, leaving 12 bases of the junction unmatched. CDR3 coding DNA: TGTGCCAGTAGTCCTTCCCGGCAGGGGGCGTCCGAGCAGTACTTC. Translated, it gives CASSPSRQGASEQYF.

This clonotype is a singleton in its sample. The chain joins TRBV4-1 to TRBJ2-1, with 7 bases lining up with TRBD2. Trimming cost V 3 bases and J 7 bases; bases outside gene matches: 12. Looked up from germline, CDR1 is MGHRA and CDR2 is YSYEKL. This CDR3 spans 16 amino acids. Here the CDR3 DNA reads TGCGCCAGCAGCCAGTGGGACTACCGTACTGGGAATGAGCAGTTCTTC. Its protein product is CASSQWDYRTGNEQFF.

This chain connects TRBV4-1 to TRBJ2-5; D gene uncertain. Germline V gene sequence: CDR1 MGHRA, CDR2 YSYEKL. CDR3 length equals 14 residues. V lost 4 bases and J lost 5, with 14 bases in between. The CDR3 DNA follows: TGCGCCAGCAGCCTCTCAAGCTCCGGGGAGACCCAGTACTTC. This encodes CASSLSSSGETQYF.

This sequence joins TRBV29-1 and TRBJ2-2; weak D call: TRBD1 (6 bases). CDR3 length equals 17 residues. The V gene lost 0 bases and the J gene lost 4 bases, with 18 bases spanning the gap. CDR1 and CDR2 from the germline V gene are SQVTM and ANQGSEA. CDR3 sequence reads: CSVEDIRAGVSTGELFF. The CDR3 DNA follows: TGCAGCGTTGAAGATATCCGGGCAGGGGTCAGCACCGGGGAGCTGTTTTTT.

V gene TRBV6-5 combines with J gene TRBJ2-5; tentatively, D is TRBD1 (5 bases). In germline, CDR1 is MNHEY, CDR2 SVGAGI. The CDR3 has 14 residues. Trimming left V 6 bases short and J 3 bases short, with 14 bases between. CDR3 loop: CASSPVTDKETQYF. The CDR3 nucleotides are TGTGCCAGCAGCCCTGTGACGGACAAAGAGACCCAGTACTTC.

This chain uses TRBV20-1 with TRBJ1-1; D gene unclear. The CDR3 contains 16 residues. Germline CDR1 DFQATT, CDR2 SNEGSKA (reference sequence). Trimming shortened V by 0 bases and J by 10 bases, and 24 bases separated the two germline ends. The CDR3 region is CSARDKSGALKEGAFF. CDR3 nucleotides: TGCAGTGCTAGAGATAAATCAGGCGCCCTAAAGGAAGGAGCTTTCTTT.

This chain links TRBV29-1 with TRBJ1-2, with D possibly matching TRBD1 (5 bases). This CDR3 has 13 residues. V was clipped by 6 bases and J by 0 bases, with 11 bases between them. Germline CDR1 and CDR2: SQVTM and ANQGSEA. The CDR3 bases are TGCAGCGTCTCGGGGACCGCTAACTATGGCTACACCTTC. Its translation: CSVSGTANYGYTF.

The chain employs TRBV7-3 and TRBJ2-1, with TRBD2 identical over 7 bases. J was trimmed by 4 bases and V by 2 bases; bases with no gene match: 14. The CDR3 totals 18 residues. Germline assignment: CDR1 SGHTA and CDR2 FQGTGA. For the CDR3, the DNA is TGTGCCAGCAGCTTATTCTCTGTCTCGGGGGGAGAATACAATGAGCAGTTCTTC. This gives the protein CASSLFSVSGGEYNEQFF.

The CDR3 DNA is TGTGCCAGCAGCCAATCGGGACTAGCGTACACCGGGGAGCTGTTTTTT. Amino acids: CASSQSGLAYTGELFF. The gene calls are TRBV7-6 and TRBJ2-2, with TRBD2 identical over 10 bases. Germline CDR1 reads SGHVS; CDR2 reads FNYEAQ. The CDR3 extends over 16 amino acids. Trimming cost V 5 bases and J 3 bases; bases outside gene matches: 6. Full variable domain (remainder filled in from reference TRBV7-6 and TRBJ2-2): GAGVSQSPRYKVTKRGQDVALRCDPISGHVSLYWYRQALGQGPEFLTYFNYEAQQDKSGLPNDRFSAERPEGSISTLTIQRTEQRDSAMYRCASSQSGLAYTGELFFGEGSRLTVL.